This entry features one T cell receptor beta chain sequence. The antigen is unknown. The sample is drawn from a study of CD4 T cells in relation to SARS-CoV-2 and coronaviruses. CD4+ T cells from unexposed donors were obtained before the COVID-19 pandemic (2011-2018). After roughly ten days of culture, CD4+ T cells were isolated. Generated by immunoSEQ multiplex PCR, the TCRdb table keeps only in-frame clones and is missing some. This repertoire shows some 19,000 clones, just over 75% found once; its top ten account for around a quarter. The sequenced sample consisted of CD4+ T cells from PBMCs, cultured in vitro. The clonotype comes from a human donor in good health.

As DNA, the CDR3 is TGTGCCAGCAGTTACTCTGTAACTGGGGCCAACGTCCTGACTTTC. Translation: CASSYSVTGANVLTF. V gene TRBV6-5 combines with J gene TRBJ2-6; the D is unclear. V dropped 0 bases and J dropped 2 bases, with 5 bases sitting between them. The CDR3 is made up of 15 amino acids. Per germline, CDR1 MNHEY and CDR2 SVGAGI.